The T cell receptor beta chain described here comes from a study of blood T cell repertoires in COVID-19. Looking at the study overall: The cDNA or gDNA used as material had been derived from T cells, B-cell-depleted T cells, or PBMCs.

There are 13 residues in the CDR3. V lost 3 bases and J lost 7, with 8 bases in between. The germline V gene has CDR1 SGHRS and CDR2 YFSETQ. Sequencing was performed with immunoSEQ multiplex PCR; in TCRdb, only in-frame clones are kept and a portion is missing. The table lists roughly 200,000 clones, almost 85% of them singletons. What was sequenced was peripheral blood. The receptor was derived from a woman in her seventies with active or convalescent COVID-19. The chain is built from TRBV5-1 and TRBJ1-6; no firm D call. The CDR3 nucleotides are TGCGCCAGCAGCTCCACAGTAAATTCACCCCTCCACTTT. It yields the protein CASSSTVNSPLHF.